Listed below are T cell receptor beta chains from one sample, sequenced in a study of beta chain features in type 1 diabetes. Some clones are missing from TCRdb's copy, which holds only in-frame ones; the method was immunoSEQ multiplex PCR. The sample yields about 350,000 clones, 15% to 20% seen once. The sample comprised naive CD4+ T cells from blood. The receptor set was obtained from a young woman in good health. Each CDR3 is given with its conserved first and last residue. A D gene is named only where the DNA matches it firmly. Size is stated for part of the rows, as once, few or many counts, or as a class when the clone is expanded.

d_gene	v_gene	j_gene	abundance	CDR3nt	CDR3aa
-	TRBV30	TRBJ1-6	-	TGTGCCTGGAGTGTAATTCAGGGTAATTCACCCCTCCACTTT	CAWSVIQGNSPLHF
TRBD1	TRBV7-2	TRBJ1-2	-	TGTGCCAGCAGCGGAGGCCAACAGGGGCGAGGCTACACCTTC	CASSGGQQGRGYTF
TRBD1	TRBV6-5	TRBJ2-7	few	TGTGCCACCGATTCGGACAGGGGTCATGGCGAGCAGTACTTC	CATDSDRGHGEQYF
-	TRBV10-2	TRBJ2-7	-	TGCGCCAGCAGGGAGGACTTTCCGTACGAGCAGTACTTC	CASREDFPYEQYF
-	TRBV7-2	TRBJ1-6	few	TGTGCCAGCAGCTCCCGACAGGCCGCTAATTCACCCCTCCACTTT	CASSSRQAANSPLHF
TRBD1	TRBV5-1	TRBJ2-7	few	TGCGCCAGCACAGGGGGCGGATTGGGCGAGCAGTACTTC	CASTGGGLGEQYF
-	TRBV6-6	TRBJ2-5	-	TGTGCCAGCAGTTTGGCCAGGGTAGGGGAGACCCAGTACTTC	CASSLARVGETQYF
-	TRBV11-3	TRBJ1-1	-	TGTGCCAGCAGCCCAGAGAACACTGAAGCTTTCTTT	CASSPENTEAFF
-	TRBV30	TRBJ1-1	-	TGTGCCTGGAGCACAGGGTTTGGCACTGAAGCTTTCTTT	CAWSTGFGTEAFF
-	TRBV7-2	TRBJ2-7	few	TGTGCCAGCACCCTTAGCGGCGCGAGCTCCTACGAGCAGTACTTC	CASTLSGASSYEQYF
TRBD1	TRBV5-1	TRBJ1-1	few	TGCGCCAGCAGCCCCTCAGGGGGCGCGAACACTGAAGCTTTCTTT	CASSPSGGANTEAFF
-	TRBV18	TRBJ2-7	few	TGTGCCAGCTCACCAGGGACTCAAGCCTACGAGCAGTACTTC	CASSPGTQAYEQYF
-	TRBV2	TRBJ1-5	-	TGTGCCAGCAGGGGGAGTGGCAAGGGTCCCCAGCATTTT	CASRGSGKGPQHF
TRBD1	TRBV4-2	TRBJ1-4	-	TGTGCCAGCACCCGACAGGCGGGACAGTATCGAGAAAAACTGTTTTTT	CASTRQAGQYREKLFF
-	TRBV7-3	TRBJ2-3	-	TGTGCCAGCAGCTTAGGAGACCTGACGGCCGATACGCAGTATTTT	CASSLGDLTADTQYF
-	TRBV7-2	TRBJ1-5	-	TGTGCCAGCAGCTTAAATCAGGGGATGCAGCCCCAGCATTTT	CASSLNQGMQPQHF
-	TRBV4-1	TRBJ1-2	few	TGCGCCAGCAGCCAAGGCCAACCCTTGACAGTTCCCTATGGCTACACCTTC	CASSQGQPLTVPYGYTF